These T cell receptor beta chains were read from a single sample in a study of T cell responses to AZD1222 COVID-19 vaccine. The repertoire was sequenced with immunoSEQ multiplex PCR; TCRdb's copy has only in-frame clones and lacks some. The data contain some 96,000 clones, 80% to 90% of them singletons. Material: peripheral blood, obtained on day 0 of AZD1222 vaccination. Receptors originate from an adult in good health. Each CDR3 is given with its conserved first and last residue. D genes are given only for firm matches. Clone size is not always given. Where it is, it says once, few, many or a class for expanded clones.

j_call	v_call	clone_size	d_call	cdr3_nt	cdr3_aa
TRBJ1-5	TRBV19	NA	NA	TGTGCCAGTAGTTCCCCGGGGGCGACTCAGCCCCAGCATTTT	CASSSPGATQPQHF
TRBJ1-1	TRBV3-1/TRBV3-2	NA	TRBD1	TGTGCCAGCAGCCCGCAGGGGGTGCACACTGAAGCTTTCTTT	CASSPQGVHTEAFF
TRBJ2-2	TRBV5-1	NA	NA	TGCGCCAGCAGCTCACCAGGTTCGAACACCGGGGAGCTGTTTTTT	CASSSPGSNTGELFF
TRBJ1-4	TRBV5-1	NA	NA	TGCGCCAGCAGCTTGGGACACGGGGGGTCAACTAATGAAAAACTGTTTTTT	CASSLGHGGSTNEKLFF
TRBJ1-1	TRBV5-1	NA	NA	TGCGCCAGCAGCTTGGAGGGAGGGAGGAACACTGAAGCTTTCTTT	CASSLEGGRNTEAFF
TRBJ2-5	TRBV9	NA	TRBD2	TGTGCCAGCAGCGTGATAAGCGGGGGGCGGGCTGAGACCCAGTACTTC	CASSVISGGRAETQYF
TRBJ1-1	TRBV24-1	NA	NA	TGTGCCACCAGTGGGGGGGGCGCGGGGAACACTGAAGCTTTCTTT	CATSGGGAGNTEAFF
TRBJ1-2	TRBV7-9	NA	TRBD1	TGTGCCAGCGTCCTCGGGACAGGGGATAGCTACACCTTC	CASVLGTGDSYTF
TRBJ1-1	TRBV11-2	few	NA	TGTGCCAGCAGCTTAGCCGGGGTTGGGGGCACTGAAGCTTTCTTT	CASSLAGVGGTEAFF
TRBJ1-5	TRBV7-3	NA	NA	TGTGCCAGCGGATCATTACACCCGGGGGGTCGGGGGGATGAGCCCCAGCATTTT	CASGSLHPGGRGDEPQHF
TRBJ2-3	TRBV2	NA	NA	TGTGCCAGCAGTGTACCACAGTCTCAGTATTTT	CASSVPQSQYF
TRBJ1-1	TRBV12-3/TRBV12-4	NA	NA	TGTGCCAGCAGTTTTGGTCGGACTGAAGCTTTCTTT	CASSFGRTEAFF
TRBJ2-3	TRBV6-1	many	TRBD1	TGTGCCAGCAGTGAAGAGTCAGGGGGCGCAGATACGCAGTATTTT	CASSEESGGADTQYF
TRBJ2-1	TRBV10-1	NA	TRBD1	TGCGCCAGCAGCCTCGGGACAGGGGCCCTCTTTTTCTGCAATGAGCAGTTCTTC	CASSLGTGALFFCNEQFF
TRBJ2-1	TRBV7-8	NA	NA	TGTGCCAGCTCTTCTCGACTGGGCTACAATGAGCAGTTCTTC	CASSSRLGYNEQFF
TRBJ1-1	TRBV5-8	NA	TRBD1	TGTGCCAGCAGCTTCCGGGGGACAGGGCGTGACACTGAAGCTTTCTTT	CASSFRGTGRDTEAFF
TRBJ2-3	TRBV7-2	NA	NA	TGTGCCAGCAGCTTAACGAGGATAGCGGATACGCAGTATTTT	CASSLTRIADTQYF
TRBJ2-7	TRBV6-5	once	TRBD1	TGTGCCAGCAGTAGGGACAGAAGTTCCTACGAGCAGTACTTC	CASSRDRSSYEQYF
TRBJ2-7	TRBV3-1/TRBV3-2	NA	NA	TGTGCCAGCAGCCAGGGGGGAACCTACGAGCAGTACTTC	CASSQGGTYEQYF
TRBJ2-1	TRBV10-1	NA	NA	TGCGCCAGCAGTGAGGGACAGCCATGGAATGAGCAGTTCTTC	CASSEGQPWNEQFF
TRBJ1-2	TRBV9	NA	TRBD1	TGTGCCAGCAGCGGGGGGGACAGATTTAACTATGGCTACACCTTC	CASSGGDRFNYGYTF
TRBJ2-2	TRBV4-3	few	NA	TGCGCCAGCAGCCAAGATGAAAGATTGAACACCGGGGAGCTGTTTTTT	CASSQDERLNTGELFF
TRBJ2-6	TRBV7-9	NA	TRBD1	TGTGCCAGCAGCTTGGGTGGGGACAGCTCTGGGGCCAACGTCCTGACTTTC	CASSLGGDSSGANVLTF
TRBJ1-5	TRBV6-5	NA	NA	TGTGCCAGCAGTTACTCGAACACCGATCAGCCCCAGCATTTT	CASSYSNTDQPQHF
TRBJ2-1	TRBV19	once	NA	TGTGCCAGTAGTATAGGCCGGGCCCAGCACCCGTTCTTC	CASSIGRAQHPFF
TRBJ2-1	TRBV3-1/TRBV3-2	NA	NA	TGTGCCAGCAGCCAGTGGGGGGGACACAATGATCAGGAGCAGTTCTTC	CASSQWGGHNDQEQFF
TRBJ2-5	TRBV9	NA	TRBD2	TGTGCCAGCAGTGGACTAGCGGGGGAACAAGAGACCCAGTACTTC	CASSGLAGEQETQYF
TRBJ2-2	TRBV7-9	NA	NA	TGTGCCAGCAGCTTCAGGGTATTGGGGGACACCGGGGAGCTGTTTTTT	CASSFRVLGDTGELFF
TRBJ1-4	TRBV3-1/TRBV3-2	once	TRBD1	TGTGCCAGCAGCGACCCCGGACAGGGTCGTGAAAAACTGTTTTTT	CASSDPGQGREKLFF
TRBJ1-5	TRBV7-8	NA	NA	TGTGCCAGCAGCCGACTCGGGGGGCAGAACAATCAGCCCCAGCATTTT	CASSRLGGQNNQPQHF
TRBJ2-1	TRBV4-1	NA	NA	TGCGCCAGCAGCCTAGACGGGCTCTCCTACAATGAGCAGTTCTTC	CASSLDGLSYNEQFF
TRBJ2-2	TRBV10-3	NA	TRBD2	TGTGCCATCAGTTGGGGACTAGCGGGAGACACCGGGGAGCTGTTTTTT	CAISWGLAGDTGELFF
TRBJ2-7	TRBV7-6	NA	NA	TGTGCCAGCAGCTCTCGACAGGGAGGATGGGAGCAGTACTTC	CASSSRQGGWEQYF
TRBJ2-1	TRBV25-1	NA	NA	TGTGCCAGCAGGGGAATGGGGGAGAAGCAGTTCTTC	CASRGMGEKQFF
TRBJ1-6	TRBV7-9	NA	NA	TGTGCCAGCAGCTTAGACGGGTCGTATTCACCCCTCCACTTT	CASSLDGSYSPLHF
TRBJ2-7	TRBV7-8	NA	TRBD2	TGTGCCAGCAGCCGAAGCGGGGGAGTGTCCTACGAGCAGTACTTC	CASSRSGGVSYEQYF
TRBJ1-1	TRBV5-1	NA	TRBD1	TGCGCCAGCGGGACGACAGGGGGGAACACTGAAGCTTTCTTT	CASGTTGGNTEAFF
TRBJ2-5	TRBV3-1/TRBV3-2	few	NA	TGTGCCAGCAGCCAAGGTGAAGTTGGGGAGCAAGAGACCCAGTACTTC	CASSQGEVGEQETQYF
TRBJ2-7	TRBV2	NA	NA	TGTGCCAGCAGCGGACAGCTCAGTATTACGGAGCAGTACTTC	CASSGQLSITEQYF
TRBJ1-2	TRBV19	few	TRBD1	TGTGCCAGTAGTATCCGACAGGGGTGGAACTATGGCTACACCTTC	CASSIRQGWNYGYTF
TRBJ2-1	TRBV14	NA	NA	TGTGCCAGCAGCCAAGATCACGGTCTAGCCTACAATGAGCAGTTCTTC	CASSQDHGLAYNEQFF
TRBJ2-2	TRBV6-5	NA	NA	TGTGCCAGCAGTTACTTGGCAGGGCGGACCGGGGAGCTGTTTTTT	CASSYLAGRTGELFF
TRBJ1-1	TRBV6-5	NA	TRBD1	TGTGCCACCTATTTGACAGGGGGGGAAGCTTTCTTT	CATYLTGGEAFF
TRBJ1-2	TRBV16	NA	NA	TGTGCCAGCAGCCCTTCCATAGGACAGAAAGCTAACTATGGCTACACCTTC	CASSPSIGQKANYGYTF
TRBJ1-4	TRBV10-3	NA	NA	TGTGCCATCCAGGGCACAACTAATGAAAAACTGTTTTTT	CAIQGTTNEKLFF
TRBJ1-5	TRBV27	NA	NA	TGTGCCAGCCGCTCACCTCTTATGGGGGAGCCCCAGCATTTT	CASRSPLMGEPQHF
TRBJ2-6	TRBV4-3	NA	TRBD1	TGCGCCAGCAGCCCTGGACAGGGAACCTCTGGGGCCAACGTCCTGACTTTC	CASSPGQGTSGANVLTF
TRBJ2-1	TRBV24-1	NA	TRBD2	TGTGCCACCAGTCCAGCGGGAAACAGCAATGAGCAGTTCTTC	CATSPAGNSNEQFF
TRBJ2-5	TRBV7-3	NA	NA	TGTGCCAGCAGCTCGGCAACCCAAGAGACCCAGTACTTC	CASSSATQETQYF
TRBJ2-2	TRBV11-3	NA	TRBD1	TGTGCCAGCAGTCCCGGGACAGGGTATACCGGGGAGCTGTTTTTT	CASSPGTGYTGELFF